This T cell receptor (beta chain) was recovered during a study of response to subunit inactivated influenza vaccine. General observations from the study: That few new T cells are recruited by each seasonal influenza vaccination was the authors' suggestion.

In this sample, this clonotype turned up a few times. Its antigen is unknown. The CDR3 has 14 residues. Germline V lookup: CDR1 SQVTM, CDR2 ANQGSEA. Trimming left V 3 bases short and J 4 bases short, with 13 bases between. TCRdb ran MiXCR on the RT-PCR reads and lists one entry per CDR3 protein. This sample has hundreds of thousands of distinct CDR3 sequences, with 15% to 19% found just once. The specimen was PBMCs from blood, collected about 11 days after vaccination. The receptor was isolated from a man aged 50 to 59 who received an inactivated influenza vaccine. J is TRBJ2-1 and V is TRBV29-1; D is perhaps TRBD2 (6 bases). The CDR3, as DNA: TGCAGCGTTGATGGCAGCCGGGGGTACAATGAGCAGTTCTTC. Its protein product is CSVDGSRGYNEQFF.